Detailed here is one TCR beta chain. The sample belongs to a study of PD-1 and CTLA-4 blockade in melanoma. Repertoires were generated with immunoSEQ multiplex PCR, while TCRdb's copy carries only in-frame clones and drops some. Of roughly 30,000 clones listed, approximately 90% were seen once; the top ten hold over 8.5%. The sequence was collected from a human donor with melanoma. The sample consisted of CD8+ T cells from peripheral blood, taken from a patient given anti-PD-1 treatment.

This chain's CDR3 is CASSPAGGYNEQFF. The DNA for the CDR3 is TGCGCCAGCAGCCCAGCGGGAGGCTACAATGAGCAGTTCTTC. This chain joins TRBV5-1 and TRBJ2-1; 9 nucleotides align to TRBD2. CDR1 is SGHRS and CDR2 is YFSETQ in the germline V gene. The CDR3 loop spans 14 amino acids. V was pared by 4 bases and J by 3 bases, with 2 bases of the junction left unmatched.